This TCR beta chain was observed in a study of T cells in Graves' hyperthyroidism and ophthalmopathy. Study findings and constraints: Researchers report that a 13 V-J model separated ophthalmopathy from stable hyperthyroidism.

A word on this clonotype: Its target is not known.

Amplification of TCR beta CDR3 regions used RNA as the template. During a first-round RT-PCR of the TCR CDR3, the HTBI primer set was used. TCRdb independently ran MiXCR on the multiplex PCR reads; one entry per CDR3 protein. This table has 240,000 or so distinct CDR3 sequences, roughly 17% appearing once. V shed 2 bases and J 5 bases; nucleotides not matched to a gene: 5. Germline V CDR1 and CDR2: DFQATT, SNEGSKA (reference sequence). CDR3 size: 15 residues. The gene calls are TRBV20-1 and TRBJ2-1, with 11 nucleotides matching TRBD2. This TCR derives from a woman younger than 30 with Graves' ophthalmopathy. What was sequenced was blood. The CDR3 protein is CSARLAGGNNNEQFF. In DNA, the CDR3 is TGCAGTGCTAGACTAGCGGGAGGAAACAACAATGAGCAGTTCTTC.